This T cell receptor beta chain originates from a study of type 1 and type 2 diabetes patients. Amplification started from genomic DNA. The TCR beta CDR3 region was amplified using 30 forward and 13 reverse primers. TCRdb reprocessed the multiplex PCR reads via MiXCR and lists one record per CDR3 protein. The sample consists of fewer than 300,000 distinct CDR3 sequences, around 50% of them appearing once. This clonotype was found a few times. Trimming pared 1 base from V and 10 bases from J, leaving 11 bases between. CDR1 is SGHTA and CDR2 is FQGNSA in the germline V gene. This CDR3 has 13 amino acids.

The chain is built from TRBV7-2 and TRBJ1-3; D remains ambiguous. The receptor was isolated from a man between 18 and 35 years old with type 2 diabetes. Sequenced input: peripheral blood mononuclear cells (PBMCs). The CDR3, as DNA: TGTGCCAGCAGCTTAGGCCAGGCGGCAACCATATATTTT. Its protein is CASSLGQAATIYF.